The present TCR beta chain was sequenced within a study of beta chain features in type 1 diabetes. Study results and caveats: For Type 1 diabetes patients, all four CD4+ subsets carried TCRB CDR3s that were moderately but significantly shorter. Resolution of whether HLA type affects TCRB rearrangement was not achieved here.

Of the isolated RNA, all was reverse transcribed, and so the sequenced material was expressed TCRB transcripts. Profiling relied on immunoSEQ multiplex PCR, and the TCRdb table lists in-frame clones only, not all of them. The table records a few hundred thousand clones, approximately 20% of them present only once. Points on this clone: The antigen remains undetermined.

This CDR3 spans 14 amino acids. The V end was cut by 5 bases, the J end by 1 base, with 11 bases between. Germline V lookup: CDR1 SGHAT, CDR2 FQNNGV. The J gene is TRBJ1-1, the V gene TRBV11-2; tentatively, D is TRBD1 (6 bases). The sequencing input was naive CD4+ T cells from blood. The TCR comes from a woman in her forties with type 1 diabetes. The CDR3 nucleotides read TGTGCCAGCAGCCCCGAACAGGGGAACACTGAAGCTTTCTTT. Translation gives CASSPEQGNTEAFF.